This T cell receptor beta chain was sequenced during a study of PD-1 blockade in classical Hodgkin lymphoma. The overall study: Nivolumab was administered to patients intravenously at 3 mg/kg every 2 weeks.

Profiling relied on immunoSEQ multiplex PCR, and the TCRdb table lists in-frame clones only, not all of them. Here the sample spans about 39,000 clones, just over 75% being singletons. The trim removed 4 bases at V and 10 bases at J, leaving 8 bases unmatched. CDR3 length: 14 amino acids. The germline gives CDR1 SGHDT, CDR2 YYEEEE. The table lists this clone with a count of one. The antigen is unknown. The time point was: cycle 4 day 1 (C4D1), after more than five weeks of nivolumab. Each patient experienced a relapse that followed autologous stem cell transplantation, and brentuximab vedotin exposure varied. The study's findings and limits: With respect to the repertoire differences, their causes, possibly disease activity or prior therapy, remain undefined.

This chain connects TRBV5-6 to TRBJ1-6; 7 nucleotides line up with TRBD1. Sample: peripheral blood mononuclear cells (PBMCs), taken before the fourth cycle of nivolumab. The source is a human donor with classical Hodgkin lymphoma. The CDR3 is CASSQTGEVSPLHF. The CDR3, as DNA: TGTGCCAGCAGCCAAACAGGGGAAGTGTCACCCCTCCACTTT. The full variable domain, with the rest looked up from reference TRBV5-6 and TRBJ1-6, is DAGVTQSPTHLIKTRGQQVTLRCSPKSGHDTVSWYQQALGQGPQFIFQYYEEEERQRGNFPDRFSGHQFPNYSSELNVNALLLGDSALYLCASSQTGEVSPLHFGNGTRLTVT.